The 29 T cell receptor beta chains presented below share a single source sample, sequenced in a study of cytomegalovirus exposure and HLA in healthy donors. PCR was performed using 60 Vbeta and 13 Jbeta primers. Profiling relied on immunoSEQ multiplex PCR, and the TCRdb table lists in-frame clones only, not all of them. The sample consists of some 84,000 clones, around 78% of them appearing once. The sample comprised PBMCs. The source is a male donor in good health and CMV-seropositive.

The genes are TRBV9 and TRBJ2-7, with D perhaps matching TRBD2 (5 bases). The CDR3 loop spans 16 amino acids. The germline V gene has CDR1 SGDLS and CDR2 YYNGEE. The ends were cut back, 0 bases at V and 5 bases at J, with 18 bases in the middle. CDR3 sequence reads: CASSVDPFALAHEQYF. Written as DNA, the CDR3 is TGTGCCAGCAGCGTAGATCCGTTTGCGCTAGCCCACGAGCAGTACTTC.

The gene calls are TRBV15 and TRBJ2-1, with 8 bases lining up with TRBD2. The CDR3 runs to 17 residues. The V and J ends lost 3 bases and 7 bases, in that order; junction bases with no gene match: 14. Germline V gene data show CDR1 as LNHNV and CDR2 as YYDKDF (reference sequence). The CDR3 sequence: CATSRSVAGIAINEQFF. CDR3 nucleotide sequence: TGTGCCACCAGCAGGTCCGTAGCGGGAATCGCTATAAATGAGCAGTTCTTC.

The V call is TRBV6-5, the J call TRBJ2-1; TRBD1 matches at 7 bases. CDR1 is MNHEY, CDR2 SVGAGI, per germline. This CDR3 has 13 residues. The junction had 6 bases not matched to a gene; V was cut back by 5 bases and J by 8 bases. CDR3 loop: CASSRGQTHEQFF. The CDR3 nucleotides read TGTGCCAGCAGTCGGGGACAGACCCATGAGCAGTTCTTC.

In nucleotides, the CDR3 is TGTGCCAGCAGTTCCCCCCCTAACACTGAAGCTTTCTTT. Its translation is CASSSPPNTEAFF. The chain links TRBV28 to TRBJ1-1; D gene uncertain. Per the germline V gene, CDR1 is MDHEN and CDR2 is SYDVKM. The V end was cut by 4 bases, the J end by 2 bases, with 8 bases between. The CDR3 is 13 amino acids.

The V gene is TRBV6-1, the J gene TRBJ2-7, with TRBD2 identical over 8 bases. The CDR3 sequence is 14 residues long. Germline-derived CDR1 and CDR2 are MNHNS and SASEGT. With 6 bases clipped from V and 1 base from J, the junction kept 5 bases outside the gene matches. CDR3 sequence (DNA): TGTGCCAGCAGAATGACTAGCGAGTCCTACGAGCAGTACTTC. It translates to CASRMTSESYEQYF.

The CDR3 spells CASSGVGGAETQYF. CDR3 nucleotides: TGTGCCAGTAGTGGAGTAGGAGGCGCGGAGACCCAGTACTTC. The chain couples TRBV19 to TRBJ2-5, with D tentatively TRBD2 (5 bases). Trimming took 5 bases from V and 5 from J, leaving 15 bases between them. The germline V gene encodes CDR1 LNHDA and CDR2 SQIVND (reference sequence). This CDR3 comprises 14 residues.

The chain recombines TRBV5-8 with TRBJ1-1; maybe TRBD1 (5 bases). Trimming pared 0 bases from V and 11 bases from J, leaving 17 bases between. Germline V gene data show CDR1 as SGHTS and CDR2 as YDEGEE. The CDR3 has 14 residues. CDR3 DNA: TGTGCCAGCAGCTTGGGGGTCGGGGGAGCCTGGGCTTTCTTT. It encodes CASSLGVGGAWAFF. Full variable domain (rest looked up from reference TRBV5-8 and TRBJ1-1): EAGVTQSPTHLIKTRGQQATLRCSPISGHTSVYWYQQALGLGLQFLLWYDEGEERNRGNFPPRFSGRQFPNYSSELNVNALELEDSALYLCASSLGVGGAWAFFGQGTRLTVV.

The genes are TRBV5-1 and TRBJ2-5; the D gene is possibly TRBD2 (6 bases). V was pared by 0 bases and J by 5 bases, with 11 bases between. The CDR3 is 14 residues long. Looked up from germline, CDR1 is SGHRS and CDR2 is YFSETQ. CDR3 sequence reads: CASSLGAGRETQYF. The CDR3, as DNA: TGCGCCAGCAGCTTGGGGGCAGGGAGGGAGACCCAGTACTTC. The complete variable domain, with remaining parts taken from reference TRBV5-1 and TRBJ2-5, reads KAGVTQTPRYLIKTRGQQVTLSCSPISGHRSVSWYQQTPGQGLQFLFEYFSETQRNKGNFPGRFSGRQFSNSRSEMNVSTLELGDSALYLCASSLGAGRETQYFGPGTRLLVL.

This sequence joins TRBV9 and TRBJ1-3, with a tentative D call TRBD1 (6 bases). From germline, CDR1 is SGDLS and CDR2 YYNGEE. Trimming took off 3 bases at V and 3 bases at J, with 13 bases between the two ends. The CDR3 extends over 15 amino acids. The CDR3 coding sequence is TGTGCCAGCAGCGACACCCAGGGGTATGGAAACACCATATATTTT. Protein: CASSDTQGYGNTIYF.

The chain links TRBV27 to TRBJ1-4, with D possibly TRBD1 on 5 matching bases. This CDR3 is 14 amino acids long. The V end was cut by 6 bases, the J end by 3 bases, with 11 bases between. Germline values: CDR1 MNHEY, CDR2 SMNVEV (reference sequence). CDR3 coding DNA: TGTGCCAGCAGACCAGGGTTGGCTAATGAAAAACTGTTTTTT. Protein product: CASRPGLANEKLFF.

The DNA of the CDR3 is TGCGCCAGCAGACCGGGACAACAAGAAAACATTCAGTACTTC. Translated: CASRPGQQENIQYF. This chain connects TRBV5-1 to TRBJ2-4, with D tentatively TRBD1 (6 bases). This CDR3 contains 14 residues. CDR1 and CDR2 from the germline V gene are SGHRS and YFSETQ. The germline V and J ends were trimmed by 5 bases and 5 bases, with 14 bases remaining between them.

V usage is TRBV4-1 and J usage is TRBJ2-7; 8 nucleotides align to TRBD2. Germline V gene lookup returns CDR1 MGHRA and CDR2 YSYEKL. The ends lost 0 bases at V and 4 bases at J; junction bases unmatched: 14. The CDR3 runs to 18 residues. CDR3 amino acids: CASSQDGPPGGRGYEQYF. The CDR3 nucleotides are TGCGCCAGCAGCCAAGATGGCCCCCCGGGAGGGAGGGGGTACGAGCAGTACTTC.

The sample holds a few counts of this clone. The J gene is TRBJ1-5, the V gene TRBV6-1, with D perhaps matching TRBD1 (5 bases). Looked up from germline, CDR1 is MNHNS and CDR2 is SASEGT. V lost 7 bases to trimming and J lost 6 bases, with 16 bases between them. This CDR3 is built from 14 residues. The CDR3 protein is CASNSEQVIQPQHF. CDR3 DNA sequence: TGTGCCAGCAATTCAGAACAGGTCATTCAGCCCCAGCATTTT.

The V call is TRBV5-1, the J call TRBJ2-1; weak D call: TRBD1 (6 bases). Trimming took 4 bases from V and 2 from J, leaving 13 bases between them. The CDR3 is 15 residues long. CDR1 and CDR2 (germline): SGHRS, YFSETQ. CDR3 coding DNA: TGCGCCAGCAGCGGGGGACAAGGCGCCTACAATGAGCAGTTCTTC. Its protein is CASSGGQGAYNEQFF.

J is TRBJ1-2 and V is TRBV7-9; 7 nucleotides align to TRBD1. The CDR3 loop spans 15 amino acids. J gave up 7 bases and V 1 base, and 9 bases lay outside the gene matches. Germline V lookup: CDR1 SEHNR, CDR2 FQNEAQ (reference sequence). CDR3 region: CASSLGLTGVGGYTF. CDR3 nucleotide sequence: TGTGCCAGCAGCTTAGGACTAACAGGGGTTGGTGGCTACACCTTC.

The J gene is TRBJ2-1, the V gene TRBV6-5; the D gene is possibly TRBD2 (5 bases). The germline V and J ends were trimmed by 6 bases and 8 bases, with 14 bases remaining between them. CDR1 MNHEY and CDR2 SVGAGI come from the germline V gene. This CDR3 contains 13 residues. The CDR3 sequence: CASRERVLDEQFF. As DNA, the CDR3 is TGTGCCAGCAGGGAGAGGGTTTTAGATGAGCAGTTCTTC.

The chain carries TRBV6-5 and TRBJ1-3, with 8 nucleotides matching TRBD1. The CDR3 length is 15 residues. V was clipped by 5 bases and J by 0 bases; unmatched bases: 3. Per germline, CDR1 MNHEY and CDR2 SVGAGI. The CDR3 protein is CASSRQGSSGNTIYF. In nucleotides, the CDR3 is TGTGCCAGCAGTCGACAGGGGTCCTCTGGAAACACCATATATTTT.

This chain links TRBV5-1 with TRBJ2-6; 8 positions agree with TRBD2. CDR1 is SGHRS, CDR2 YFSETQ, per germline. The CDR3 has 16 amino acids. V shed 1 base, J shed 0 bases, and the junction held 0 bases outside the gene matches. The CDR3 DNA reads as TGCGCCAGCAGCTTGAGCGGGAGCTCTGGGGCCAACGTCCTGACTTTC. It is translated as CASSLSGSSGANVLTF.

CDR3: CASSLEGREGDLETQYF. CDR3 nucleotide sequence: TGTGCCAGCAGTTTAGAAGGTCGCGAAGGGGATTTGGAGACCCAGTACTTC. The chain has TRBV28 and TRBJ2-5; the D gene is possibly TRBD1 (5 bases). The CDR3 sequence is 17 residues long. Trimming stripped 2 bases from V and 5 bases from J, with 21 bases between. Per germline, CDR1 MDHEN and CDR2 SYDVKM. Complete variable domain (other parts from reference TRBV28 and TRBJ2-5): DVKVTQSSRYLVKRTGEKVFLECVQDMDHENMFWYRQDPGLGLRLIYFSYDVKMKEKGDIPEGYSVSREKKERFSLILESASTNQTSMYLCASSLEGREGDLETQYFGPGTRLLVL.

This chain joins TRBV14 and TRBJ2-7; D may be TRBD2 (6 bases). V lost 1 base and J 8 bases, leaving 12 bases between the germline ends. The CDR3 is 13 amino acids. Germline V lookup: CDR1 SGHDN, CDR2 FVKESK. The DNA of the CDR3 is TGTGCCAGCAGCCAAGGCGGTAGCGGAAAGCAGTACTTC. It yields the protein CASSQGGSGKQYF. Looking up the rest from reference TRBV14 and TRBJ2-7 gives the full variable domain: EAGVTQFPSHSVIEKGQTVTLRCDPISGHDNLYWYRRVMGKEIKFLLHFVKESKQDESGMPNNRFLAERTGGTYSTLKVQPAELEDSGVYFCASSQGGSGKQYFGPGTRLTVT.

Only a few counts were recorded for this clone. The J gene is TRBJ2-2, the V gene TRBV18; D may be TRBD2 (5 bases). The germline V gene has CDR1 KGHSH and CDR2 LQKENI. V lost 4 bases and J lost 1, with 7 bases in between. There are 14 residues in the CDR3. CDR3 DNA sequence: TGTGCCAGCTCACTCGGGGTGAACACCGGGGAGCTGTTTTTT. The encoded protein is CASSLGVNTGELFF.

This chain connects TRBV29-1 to TRBJ2-2; a weak D match, TRBD1 (6 bases). Between the trimmed V and J ends, which lost 4 bases and 7 bases, there was a span of 10 bases. This CDR3 region has 12 residues. Germline CDR1 SQVTM, CDR2 ANQGSEA. The CDR3 is CSVVGASGELFF. CDR3 sequence (DNA): TGCAGCGTTGTGGGGGCCAGCGGGGAGCTGTTTTTT.

This chain connects TRBV28 to TRBJ1-1; 8 nucleotides match TRBD1. This CDR3 spans 13 amino acids. Germline loops: CDR1 MDHEN, CDR2 SYDVKM. The junction had 4 bases not matched to a gene; V was cut back by 5 bases and J by 5 bases. The CDR3, as DNA: TGTGCCAGCAGTCAGGGGGCGGTGACTGAAGCTTTCTTT. Protein: CASSQGAVTEAFF.

The chain uses TRBV5-1 and TRBJ1-1, with D possibly being TRBD1 (6 bases). The germline V and J ends were trimmed by 5 bases and 1 base, with 15 bases remaining between them. In germline, CDR1 is SGHRS, CDR2 YFSETQ. CDR3 length: 15 amino acids. The chain's CDR3 is CASSTDGQPNTEAFF. In DNA, the CDR3 is TGCGCCAGCAGTACCGATGGACAGCCGAACACTGAAGCTTTCTTT.

The chain carries TRBV7-2 and TRBJ2-7, with 7 bases identical to TRBD1. V dropped 7 bases and J dropped 7; count of bases not matched to a gene: 13. This CDR3 contains 14 residues. The germline V gene encodes CDR1 SGHTA and CDR2 FQGNSA. Here the CDR3 reads CASTQNRGRGEQYF. In nucleotides, the CDR3 is TGTGCCAGCACCCAAAACAGGGGACGTGGAGAGCAGTACTTC.

The chain employs TRBV5-1 and TRBJ1-2; 8 positions match TRBD1. CDR3 length: 14 amino acids. Germline assignment: CDR1 SGHRS and CDR2 YFSETQ. The V segment lost 2 bases and the J segment 8 bases; nucleotides outside the gene matches: 8. The CDR3 bases are TGCGCCAGCAGCTTCGAGACAGGGGTAAAAGGCTACACCTTC. As protein: CASSFETGVKGYTF.

In its sample, this clone was seen a few times. V gene TRBV11-1 combines with J gene TRBJ1-1; D is unresolved. V was cut by 5 bases and J by 6 bases, with 7 bases left in between. There are 11 residues in the CDR3. Germline assignment: CDR1 SGHAT and CDR2 FQDESV (reference sequence). The CDR3 sequence is CASSLGSEAFF. CDR3 DNA: TGTGCCAGCAGCCTGGGCTCTGAAGCTTTCTTT.

V gene TRBV19 combines with J gene TRBJ2-2, with 9 bases matching TRBD2. Germline loops: CDR1 LNHDA, CDR2 SQIVND (reference sequence). The junction had 0 bases not matched to a gene; V was cut back by 6 bases and J by 1 base. The length of the CDR3 is 14 residues. The CDR3 coding sequence is TGTGCCAGTAGGACTAGCGGGAACACCGGGGAGCTGTTTTTT. Protein: CASRTSGNTGELFF. Looking up the rest from reference TRBV19 and TRBJ2-2 gives the full variable domain: DGGITQSPKYLFRKEGQNVTLSCEQNLNHDAMYWYRQDPGQGLRLIYYSQIVNDFQKGDIAEGYSVSREKKESFPLTVTSAQKNPTAFYLCASRTSGNTGELFFGEGSRLTVL.

CDR3 nucleotides: TGCGCCAGCAGCTTGGGGGTCGGTAGCTTCTATGAGCAGTTCTTC. Translated: CASSLGVGSFYEQFF. This sequence joins TRBV5-1 and TRBJ2-1; D remains ambiguous. CDR3 length: 15 residues. V lost 0 bases to trimming and J lost 8 bases, with 15 bases between them. Germline V gene lookup returns CDR1 SGHRS and CDR2 YFSETQ.